The clone carrying this T cell receptor (beta chain) has more than one count but fewer than ten. This entry comes from a study of blood T cell repertoires in COVID-19. Study as a whole: Sources were T cells, B-cell-depleted T cells, or PBMCs; the material itself was cDNA or gDNA.

The authors' processing: Cell counts per sample came from amplifying reference gene primers. Clones were read by immunoSEQ multiplex PCR, and TCRdb kept only the in-frame ones, dropping some. V and J calls and clone size follow that table, whereas D and trimming were derived from the DNA. The repertoire holds fewer than 120,000 clones, with nearly 90% as singletons. From germline, CDR1 is MDHEN and CDR2 SYDVKM. The CDR3 totals 14 residues. V lost 7 bases to trimming and J lost 3 bases; unmatched junction nucleotides: 5. Sequencing was carried out using peripheral blood. The receptor's source is a human donor in a cohort sampled during active COVID-19. This chain connects TRBV28 to TRBJ1-3; 8 bases fit TRBD1. The CDR3: CASIGTGHGNTIYF. CDR3 DNA sequence: TGTGCCAGCATCGGGACAGGTCATGGAAACACCATATATTTT.